These T cell receptor beta chains were read from a single sample in a study of T cell responses to AZD1222 COVID-19 vaccine. Sequenced by immunoSEQ multiplex PCR; TCRdb stores in-frame clones only, minus some. The table lists some 16,000 clones, 80% to 85% of them singletons. The sample in question was peripheral blood, obtained 28 days after the second AZD1222 dose. The receptors derive from an adult who received the AZD1222 COVID-19 vaccine. CDR3s include the opening cysteine and the closing phenylalanine or tryptophan. A D gene is named only where the DNA matches it firmly. Rows may omit the clone size; those that give it use once, few, many or a size class.

>TRBV2|TRBJ1-1|NA|NA
CASSGLGEAFF
TGTGCCAGCAGTGGTCTGGGTGAAGCTTTCTTT
>TRBV7-9|TRBJ2-7|TRBD1|NA
CASSSRDRGVESHEQYF
TGTGCCAGCAGCTCCCGGGACAGGGGGGTAGAGTCCCACGAGCAGTACTTC
>TRBV4-3|TRBJ2-2|NA|NA
CASSEYREMTGELFF
TGCGCCAGCAGCGAATACAGGGAAATGACCGGGGAGCTGTTTTTT
>TRBV2|TRBJ2-7|NA|NA
CASIGAQSYEQYF
TGTGCCAGCATAGGGGCGCAGTCCTACGAGCAGTACTTC
>TRBV29-1|TRBJ1-2|NA|few
CSVEGGYGYTF
TGCAGCGTTGAGGGGGGTTATGGCTACACCTTC
>TRBV7-3|TRBJ1-2|NA|NA
CASSPTGADYGYTF
TGTGCCAGCAGCCCAACCGGCGCTGACTATGGCTACACCTTC
>TRBV29-1|TRBJ1-6|TRBD1|few
CSVRTGTDSPLHF
TGCAGCGTTAGGACAGGGACTGATTCACCCCTCCACTTT
>TRBV6-5|TRBJ2-5|NA|NA
CASSYLGGRQETQYF
TGTGCCAGCAGTTACCTCGGGGGGCGCCAAGAGACCCAGTACTTC
>TRBV18|TRBJ1-4|NA|NA
CASSPTATNEKLFF
TGTGCCAGCTCACCAACTGCAACTAATGAAAAACTGTTTTTT
>TRBV5-6|TRBJ2-1|TRBD2|NA
CASRGLASEQFF
TGTGCCAGCAGAGGACTAGCGAGTGAGCAGTTCTTC
>TRBV16|TRBJ1-4|NA|few
CASSQWTANEKLFF
TGTGCCAGCAGCCAATGGACAGCTAATGAAAAACTGTTTTTT
>TRBV10-1|TRBJ1-1|TRBD1|NA
CASRRTGQGEAFF
TGCGCCAGCAGAAGGACAGGGCAAGGTGAAGCTTTCTTT
>TRBV7-2|TRBJ2-2|TRBD1|NA
CASRTGTGRTGELFF
TGTGCCAGCAGGACCGGGACAGGGAGAACCGGGGAGCTGTTTTTT
>TRBV18|TRBJ2-5|TRBD2|NA
CASSQFDGGDQETQYF
TGTGCCAGCTCGCAATTCGACGGGGGGGATCAAGAGACCCAGTACTTC
>TRBV7-8|TRBJ1-1|NA|NA
CASSPTDGHNTEAFF
TGTGCCAGCAGCCCGACCGACGGACACAACACTGAAGCTTTCTTT
>TRBV9|TRBJ1-6|NA|few
CASSSPGHSSSDSPLHF
TGTGCCAGCAGCTCCCCCGGACATTCTTCTTCGGATTCACCCCTCCACTTT
>TRBV6-5|TRBJ2-7|NA|NA
CASRPPTVSYEQYF
TGTGCCAGCAGGCCTCCGACAGTCTCCTACGAGCAGTACTTC
>TRBV27|TRBJ2-7|TRBD2|once
CASSLGLAHYEQYF
TGTGCCAGCAGCCTGGGACTAGCCCACTACGAGCAGTACTTC
>TRBV2|TRBJ1-4|NA|NA
CASSVGGGDEKLFF
TGTGCCAGCAGTGTGGGGGGCGGAGATGAAAAACTGTTTTTT
>TRBV5-1|TRBJ1-4|NA|NA
CASSLLATNEKLFF
TGCGCCAGCAGCTTGTTGGCAACTAATGAAAAACTGTTTTTT
>TRBV12-5|TRBJ1-3|NA|once
CASGLGVDSSGNTIYF
TGTGCTAGTGGCTTAGGAGTCGACAGCTCTGGAAACACCATATATTTT
>TRBV7-2|TRBJ2-7|NA|NA
CASSDSGWSSYEQYF
TGTGCCAGCAGCGACTCGGGTTGGAGCTCCTACGAGCAGTACTTC
>TRBV27|TRBJ2-7|NA|NA
CASSSGRNYEQYF
TGTGCCAGCAGTTCCGGGAGAAACTACGAGCAGTACTTC
>TRBV9|TRBJ1-5|NA|NA
CASSVDGSNQPQHF
TGTGCCAGCAGCGTAGATGGTAGCAATCAGCCCCAGCATTTT
>TRBV3-1/TRBV3-2|TRBJ2-1|NA|NA
CASGGGSSYNEQFF
TGTGCCAGCGGCGGGGGCAGCTCCTACAATGAGCAGTTCTTC
>TRBV4-3|TRBJ1-1|NA|NA
CASSQDGQDVEAFF
TGCGCCAGCAGCCAAGACGGTCAGGATGTTGAAGCTTTCTTT
>TRBV29-1|TRBJ2-7|NA|NA
CSVGPRSSEQYF
TGCAGCGTTGGACCTCGTAGCAGCGAGCAGTACTTC
>TRBV4-3|TRBJ2-7|NA|NA
CASSQDFPGNEQYF
TGCGCCAGCAGCCAAGATTTTCCCGGAAACGAGCAGTACTTC
>TRBV7-2|TRBJ2-5|TRBD2|NA
CASSQGLAGLQETQYF
TGTGCCAGCAGCCAGGGACTAGCGGGGTTGCAAGAGACCCAGTACTTC
>TRBV3-1/TRBV3-2|TRBJ1-4|TRBD1|once
CASSQERGGTGDEKLFF
TGTGCCAGCAGCCAAGAGCGAGGGGGAACAGGGGACGAAAAACTGTTTTTT
>TRBV10-2|TRBJ2-7|NA|NA
CASSGSGIAYEQYF
TGCGCCAGCAGTGGGTCAGGGATCGCCTACGAGCAGTACTTC
>TRBV19|TRBJ2-7|TRBD2|NA
CASRGGDRAYEQYF
TGTGCCAGTAGGGGAGGGGATCGGGCCTACGAGCAGTACTTC
>TRBV4-2|TRBJ2-6|NA|NA
CASSQDQEATVSGANVLTF
TGTGCCAGCAGCCAAGATCAAGAGGCGACCGTCTCTGGGGCCAACGTCCTGACTTTC
>TRBV28|TRBJ2-7|TRBD2|once
CASSSGDRGEQYF
TGTGCCAGCAGTAGCGGGGACCGGGGCGAGCAGTACTTC
>TRBV28|TRBJ2-4|TRBD1|NA
CASSTLGQGAWNIQYF
TGTGCCAGCAGTACCCTAGGACAGGGGGCTTGGAACATTCAGTACTTC
>TRBV10-3|TRBJ2-1|NA|NA
CAISEMVGGSYNEQFF
TGTGCCATCAGTGAGATGGTCGGGGGATCCTACAATGAGCAGTTCTTC
>TRBV25-1|TRBJ1-2|NA|NA
CASSVDSLYGYTF
TGTGCCAGCAGTGTGGACAGCCTCTATGGCTACACCTTC
>TRBV30|TRBJ1-6|TRBD1|NA
CAWSATGLSNSPLHF
TGTGCCTGGAGTGCGACAGGGTTGAGTAATTCACCCCTCCACTTT
>TRBV25-1|TRBJ1-2|NA|NA
CASSVQGVAGYTF
TGTGCCAGCAGTGTGCAGGGAGTGGCGGGCTACACCTTC
>TRBV6-5|TRBJ2-1|TRBD2|once
CASSYSSLAGGLGQFF
TGTGCCAGCAGTTACTCGAGCCTAGCGGGGGGGCTGGGACAGTTCTTC
>TRBV5-6|TRBJ1-2|NA|NA
CASSLGSNNYGYTF
TGTGCCAGCAGCTTGGGGTCAAATAACTATGGCTACACCTTC
>TRBV5-1|TRBJ2-7|NA|NA
CASSFLGYEQYF
TGCGCCAGCAGCTTCTTGGGCTACGAGCAGTACTTC
>TRBV6-1|TRBJ1-2|TRBD1|NA
CASSEQSGQGSDGYTF
TGTGCCAGCAGTGAACAATCGGGACAGGGTTCGGATGGCTACACCTTC
>TRBV18|TRBJ1-5|NA|NA
CASSLQNQPQHF
TGTGCCAGCTCACTTCAGAATCAGCCCCAGCATTTT
>TRBV6-5|TRBJ1-1|NA|NA
CASNRGDTEAFF
TGTGCCAGCAATCGGGGCGACACTGAAGCTTTCTTT
>TRBV5-1|TRBJ2-1|NA|NA
CASRSEGGYNEQFF
TGCGCCAGCCGTTCCGAGGGGGGCTACAATGAGCAGTTCTTC
>TRBV21-1|TRBJ1-4|NA|NA
CASSLLAEDIVELTNEKLFF
TGTGCCAGCAGCCTTTTAGCGGAGGATATCGTGGAGCTAACTAATGAAAAACTGTTTTTT
>TRBV9|TRBJ2-3|NA|NA
CASSDGVRVPDTQYF
TGTGCCAGCAGCGACGGGGTCAGGGTGCCAGATACGCAGTATTTT
>TRBV2|TRBJ1-2|NA|NA
CASRIDGYTF
TGTGCCAGCAGAATCGATGGCTACACCTTC
>TRBV2|TRBJ2-2|NA|once
CASSEWGSNTGELFF
TGTGCCAGCAGTGAATGGGGGTCGAACACCGGGGAGCTGTTTTTT
>TRBV7-9|TRBJ2-7|NA|NA
CASSFLSGGEQYF
TGTGCCAGCAGCTTTCTCAGCGGAGGGGAGCAGTACTTC
>TRBV7-2|TRBJ2-7|NA|few
CASRPTGSHEQYF
TGTGCCAGCAGACCCACAGGGTCCCACGAGCAGTACTTC
>TRBV15|TRBJ1-4|NA|NA
CATSRDRGVNEKLFF
TGTGCCACCAGCAGAGATAGGGGCGTAAATGAAAAACTGTTTTTT
>TRBV7-7|TRBJ2-1|TRBD2|NA
CASSPLAGGLEQFF
TGTGCTAGCAGCCCACTAGCGGGGGGGCTTGAGCAGTTCTTC